Presented here are 18 T cell receptor beta chains from one specimen sequenced in a study of blood T cell repertoires in COVID-19 (TCRdb year 2020). Libraries were constructed by the immunoSEQ multiplex PCR assay. Not all clones reach the TCRdb copy of this immuneACCESS table, which keeps in-frame sequences only. Checked studies attribute under half of the gap to unresolved V genes and leave the rest unexplained. Counted in this sample were roughly 17,000 clones; roughly three quarters of them appeared once. The ten largest clones represent about 8.3% of the sample. Sequencing used peripheral blood. The receptor source for this set is a man aged 55 to 70 with acute or convalescent COVID-19.

The chain combines TRBV7-2 with TRBJ2-3; D remains ambiguous. The CDR3 is 13 residues long. The V end lost 1 base, the J end lost 3 bases, and 5 bases lay between the germline ends. CDR1 is SGHTA, CDR2 FQGNSA, per germline. The CDR3 bases are TGTGCCAGCAGCTTAGAGAGTACAGATACGCAGTATTTT. This encodes CASSLESTDTQYF.

This chain uses TRBV9 with TRBJ2-1; 7 bases are shared with TRBD2. The CDR3 runs 18 residues. CDR1 is SGDLS, CDR2 YYNGEE, per germline. The V and J ends lost 0 bases and 1 base, in that order; junction bases with no gene match: 10. The CDR3 sequence is CASSVAGGSGGSYNEQFF. The CDR3 nucleotides are TGTGCCAGCAGCGTAGCTGGGGGTTCCGGGGGGTCCTACAATGAGCAGTTCTTC. Complete variable domain (other parts from reference TRBV9 and TRBJ2-1): DSGVTQTPKHLITATGQRVTLRCSPRSGDLSVYWYQQSLDQGLQFLIQYYNGEERAKGNILERFSAQQFPDLHSELNLSSLELGDSALYFCASSVAGGSGGSYNEQFFGPGTRLTVL.

The rearrangement joins TRBV5-1 to TRBJ2-2; D is unresolved. V was clipped by 0 bases and J by 1 base, with 10 bases between them. Germline-derived CDR1 and CDR2 are SGHRS and YFSETQ. This CDR3 is built from 16 residues. For the CDR3, the DNA is TGCGCCAGCAGCTTGGAGAGCTTAGAGAACACCGGGGAGCTGTTTTTT. Its translation: CASSLESLENTGELFF.

This clone was recorded once. This sequence joins TRBV18 and TRBJ1-1; a possible D gene is TRBD1 (6 bases). Per germline, CDR1 KGHSH and CDR2 LQKENI. This CDR3 has 13 amino acids. The V gene lost 5 bases and the J gene lost 1 base, with 8 bases spanning the gap. The CDR3 sequence: CASSWTENTEAFF. CDR3 in DNA: TGTGCCAGCTCATGGACAGAGAACACTGAAGCTTTCTTT.

V and J are TRBV19 and TRBJ2-2; 10 bases line up with TRBD1. V shed 2 bases and J 5 bases; nucleotides not matched to a gene: 11. Germline CDR1 reads LNHDA; CDR2 reads SQIVND (reference sequence). The CDR3 covers 18 residues. The CDR3 region has the DNA TGTGCCAGTAGTATATCGTTCCTGGGACAGGGGCCAACCGGGGAGCTGTTTTTT. Amino acid sequence: CASSISFLGQGPTGELFF.

V gene TRBV30 combines with J gene TRBJ2-1; maybe TRBD2 (5 bases). The germline V and J ends were trimmed by 0 bases and 3 bases, with 12 bases remaining between them. Germline loops: CDR1 GTSNPN, CDR2 SVGIG (reference sequence). The CDR3 covers 15 residues. CDR3 in DNA: TGTGCCTGGAGTGTACAGCTAGGGAGCTACAATGAGCAGTTCTTC. Its translation is CAWSVQLGSYNEQFF.

The rearrangement links TRBV4-2 to TRBJ2-3; D is possibly TRBD2 (6 bases). The germline V gene has CDR1 LGHNA and CDR2 YNFKEQ. V lost 0 bases and J 5 bases, leaving 15 bases between the germline ends. This CDR3 spans 16 amino acids. CDR3 region: CASSQEGGTYRDTQYF. CDR3 DNA: TGTGCCAGCAGCCAAGAAGGCGGGACCTATAGAGATACGCAGTATTTT.

Worth noting for this clone: Mismatch with germline at one junction end may stem from a read error. V and J are TRBV7-3 and TRBJ2-1, with a possible D match to TRBD2 (6 bases). The CDR3 has 14 residues. Germline CDR1 SGHTA, CDR2 FQGTGA. The chain's CDR3 is CASSDRDSHNEQFF. The CDR3 DNA reads as TGTGCCAGCAGCGACCGGGACTCCCACAATGAGCAGTTCTTC.

V and J are TRBV29-1 and TRBJ2-1; a weak D match, TRBD1 (6 bases). Trimming left V 3 bases short and J 10 bases short, with 16 bases between. This CDR3 has 13 residues. Germline V gene sequence: CDR1 SQVTM, CDR2 ANQGSEA. The CDR3 is CSVDPQGRLEQFF. The CDR3, as DNA: TGCAGCGTTGACCCGCAGGGGCGCTTGGAGCAGTTCTTC.

The rearrangement links TRBV29-1 to TRBJ1-3; 7 bases agree with TRBD1. J lost 4 bases, V lost 0 bases, and 6 bases had no gene match. Germline CDR1 and CDR2: SQVTM and ANQGSEA. The CDR3 loop spans 15 amino acids. In DNA, the CDR3 is TGCAGCGTTGAAGATTTGAGGGGGCGAGGAAACACCATATATTTT. It yields the protein CSVEDLRGRGNTIYF.

The rearrangement joins TRBV19 to TRBJ2-2; D may be TRBD2 (6 bases). The ends were cut back, 3 bases at V and 2 bases at J, with 19 bases in the middle. The CDR3 spans 18 residues. Germline V CDR1 and CDR2: LNHDA, SQIVND (reference sequence). The CDR3 sequence is CASSIRGGWDSNTGELFF. The CDR3, as DNA: TGTGCCAGTAGTATTAGGGGAGGATGGGACTCTAACACCGGGGAGCTGTTTTTT.

The gene calls are TRBV5-1 and TRBJ1-3; a possible D gene is TRBD1 (6 bases). V was pared by 0 bases and J by 0 bases, with 16 bases between. CDR1 SGHRS and CDR2 YFSETQ come from the germline V gene. This CDR3 comprises 18 residues. Here the CDR3 reads CASSLDVGQLYSGNTIYF. In nucleotides, the CDR3 is TGCGCCAGCAGCTTGGATGTAGGACAGTTATACTCTGGAAACACCATATATTTT.

This sequence joins TRBV27 and TRBJ2-2, with D possibly matching TRBD2 (5 bases). With 6 bases removed from V and 3 bases from J, the gap between germline ends came to 8 bases. CDR1 is MNHEY and CDR2 is SMNVEV in the germline V gene (reference sequence). The CDR3 runs 13 residues. In nucleotides, the CDR3 is TGTGCCAGCAGGGACTGGGACACCGGGGAGCTGTTTTTT. It specifies CASRDWDTGELFF.

J is TRBJ2-7 and V is TRBV15; a possible D gene is TRBD1 (6 bases). Trimming removed 3 bases at V and 0 bases at J, with 9 bases between. This CDR3 has 14 amino acids. Germline loops: CDR1 LNHNV, CDR2 YYDKDF (reference sequence). CDR3 DNA sequence: TGTGCCACCAGCAGGGCAGGGGCCTCCTACGAGCAGTACTTC. This encodes CATSRAGASYEQYF.

The chain employs TRBV24-1 and TRBJ2-1; TRBD1 aligns across 7 bases. The germline CDR1 and CDR2 sequences are KGHDR and SFDVKD. CDR3 size: 15 residues. The V gene end was trimmed by 6 bases and the J gene end by 6 bases; junction bases not matched to a gene: 10. The CDR3 is CATSHRQGRLNEQFF. Here the CDR3 DNA reads TGTGCCACCAGTCATCGACAGGGTCGTCTCAATGAGCAGTTCTTC.

V and J are TRBV28 and TRBJ2-5; 7 bases align to TRBD2. The CDR3 runs 12 residues. CDR1 and CDR2 (germline): MDHEN, SYDVKM. After removal of 6 bases from V and 5 bases from J, the junction contained 3 bases not matched to a gene. The CDR3 region has the DNA TGTGCCAGCAGGGGGGGGGTGGAGACCCAGTACTTC. This gives the protein CASRGGVETQYF.

Here the CDR3 reads CATSDLGGKGLVADTQYF. CDR3 nucleotides: TGTGCCACCAGTGATTTGGGAGGGAAGGGGCTGGTTGCAGATACGCAGTATTTT. The chain recombines TRBV24-1 with TRBJ2-3; perhaps TRBD2 as D (6 bases). The CDR3 extends over 18 amino acids. Germline loops: CDR1 KGHDR, CDR2 SFDVKD. V was pared by 0 bases and J by 4 bases, with 19 bases between.

The V and J genes are TRBV4-2 and TRBJ2-3, with 7 bases aligning to TRBD2. The CDR3 extends over 16 amino acids. The V gene end was trimmed by 5 bases and the J gene end by 5 bases; junction bases not matched to a gene: 13. The germline V gene encodes CDR1 LGHNA and CDR2 YNFKEQ. In nucleotides, the CDR3 is TGTGCCAGCAGCGCCACGTATTATGGGAGGGAAGATACGCAGTATTTT. Encoded protein: CASSATYYGREDTQYF.